These T cell receptor beta chains were read from a single sample in a study of blood T cell repertoires in COVID-19. Assay: immunoSEQ multiplex PCR; the TCRdb copy retains only in-frame clones and omits some. The sample yields 68,000 or so clones, approximately 90% seen once. Input material: peripheral blood. The receptors were gathered from a middle-aged man with acute or convalescent COVID-19. Each CDR3 is given with its conserved first and last residue. Fields, in order: J gene, V gene, D gene, CDR3 protein, CDR3 DNA. D genes are given only for firm matches.

j_gene: TRBJ1-1
v_gene: TRBV19
d_gene: -
CDR3aa: CASTNPTESTEAFF
CDR3nt: TGTGCCAGTACTAACCCCACAGAAAGCACTGAAGCTTTCTTT

j_gene: TRBJ2-1
v_gene: TRBV30
d_gene: TRBD2
CDR3aa: CAWSSPYSGTSGYAGEQFF
CDR3nt: TGTGCCTGGTCCTCACCTTACTCCGGGACTAGCGGGTATGCGGGTGAGCAGTTCTTC

j_gene: TRBJ2-3
v_gene: TRBV7-3
d_gene: TRBD2
CDR3aa: CASSMGLAGLNTQYF
CDR3nt: TGTGCCAGCAGCATGGGACTAGCGGGTCTGAATACGCAGTATTTT

j_gene: TRBJ2-7
v_gene: TRBV3-1/TRBV3-2
d_gene: -
CDR3aa: CASSQGGVEQYF
CDR3nt: TGTGCCAGCAGCCAAGGGGGAGTCGAGCAGTACTTC

j_gene: TRBJ1-1
v_gene: TRBV3-1/TRBV3-2
d_gene: -
CDR3aa: CASSQDGGNTEAFF
CDR3nt: TGTGCCAGCAGCCAAGATGGCGGGAACACTGAAGCTTTCTTT

j_gene: TRBJ1-2
v_gene: TRBV7-8
d_gene: TRBD1
CDR3aa: CASSPVTGGAGGYTF
CDR3nt: TGTGCCAGCAGCCCCGTGACAGGGGGCGCCGGTGGCTACACCTTC

j_gene: TRBJ2-7
v_gene: TRBV9
d_gene: -
CDR3aa: CASSVATGTYEQYF
CDR3nt: TGTGCCAGCAGCGTAGCCACGGGGACCTACGAGCAGTACTTC

j_gene: TRBJ2-5
v_gene: TRBV24-1
d_gene: -
CDR3aa: CATSDLRETQYF
CDR3nt: TGTGCCACCAGTGATTTGCGGGAGACCCAGTACTTC

j_gene: TRBJ1-2
v_gene: TRBV7-2
d_gene: TRBD1
CDR3aa: CASSLARSDRARYGYTF
CDR3nt: TGTGCCAGCAGCTTGGCCCGCTCGGACAGGGCTCGTTATGGCTACACCTTC

j_gene: TRBJ1-5
v_gene: TRBV3-1/TRBV3-2
d_gene: TRBD1
CDR3aa: CASSKGQGGQPQHF
CDR3nt: TGTGCCAGCAGCAAAGGACAGGGAGGTCAGCCCCAGCATTTT

j_gene: TRBJ1-6
v_gene: TRBV30
d_gene: -
CDR3aa: CAWSAPAAIAPLHF
CDR3nt: TGTGCCTGGAGTGCTCCCGCGGCTATCGCACCCCTCCACTTT

j_gene: TRBJ2-1
v_gene: TRBV5-1
d_gene: -
CDR3aa: CASTFGTLAPTYNEQFF
CDR3nt: TGCGCCAGCACCTTTGGCACCCTAGCTCCGACATACAATGAGCAGTTCTTC

j_gene: TRBJ2-3
v_gene: TRBV6-4
d_gene: -
CDR3aa: CASSKGLSTDTQYF
CDR3nt: TGTGCCAGCAGTAAGGGGCTTAGCACAGATACGCAGTATTTT

j_gene: TRBJ1-1
v_gene: TRBV7-2
d_gene: -
CDR3aa: CASSNQGYTEAFF
CDR3nt: TGTGCCAGCAGCAACCAGGGTTACACTGAAGCTTTCTTT

j_gene: TRBJ1-2
v_gene: TRBV18
d_gene: TRBD1
CDR3aa: CASSLDRDYGYTF
CDR3nt: TGTGCCAGCTCGCTAGACAGGGACTATGGCTACACCTTC

j_gene: TRBJ2-2
v_gene: TRBV24-1
d_gene: -
CDR3aa: CATSDWAGNTGELFF
CDR3nt: TGTGCCACCAGTGATTGGGCAGGGAACACCGGGGAGCTGTTTTTT

j_gene: TRBJ2-1
v_gene: TRBV14
d_gene: TRBD2
CDR3aa: CASSQVSYSGSFEQFF
CDR3nt: TGTGCCAGCAGCCAAGTTTCATATAGCGGGAGCTTTGAGCAGTTCTTC